A single sample gave rise to the 25 T cell receptor beta chains below, sequenced in a study of neurological immune-mediated disorders. TCRdb re-derived calls from the 5' RACE reads in MiXCR, one entry per CDR3 protein. The sample shows more than 45,000 distinct CDR3 sequences, around 4.4% of them seen only once. The sequencing sample was made of PBMCs. The source of these receptors is a man aged 50 or older with multiple sclerosis.

This clonotype has at least ten counts. The chain couples TRBV20-1 to TRBJ2-3; a weak D match, TRBD2 (7 bases). Looked up from germline, CDR1 is DFQATT and CDR2 is SNEGSKA (reference sequence). CDR3 size: 16 residues. Trimming pared 6 bases from V and 3 bases from J, leaving 22 bases between. The CDR3 protein is CSALTSAEGGTDTQYF. As DNA, the CDR3 is TGCAGTGCCCTTACTAGCGCTGAAGGGGGAACAGATACGCAGTATTTT.

Ten or more counts support this clonotype. The chain uses TRBV5-1 and TRBJ1-2, with TRBD1 matching 8 bases. V lost 0 bases, J lost 6 bases, and 7 bases stayed unmatched. Germline lookup yields CDR1 SGHRS and CDR2 YFSETQ. The CDR3 is 15 residues long. The CDR3 nucleotides are TGCGCCAGCAGCTTGGTGCCAGGGGGCTCGGATGGCTACACCTTC. Protein sequence: CASSLVPGGSDGYTF.

This clonotype was observed a few times. An end of the junction differs from the germline gene, which may be a read error. The V gene is TRBV12-3 or TRBV12-4, the J gene TRBJ1-5, with D possibly TRBD1 on 5 matching bases. This CDR3 comprises 16 residues. The CDR3 here is CASSLGGIGRNQPQNF. CDR3 bases: TGTGCCAGCAGTTTAGGGGGGATAGGGAGAAATCAGCCCCAGAATTTT.

In this sample, this clonotype turned up many times. This rearrangement joins TRBV6-5 to TRBJ2-3, with unresolved D. The CDR3 runs 15 residues. V was pared by 0 bases and J by 2 bases, with 9 bases between. Germline CDR1 and CDR2: MNHEY and SVGAGI. The CDR3 reads CASSYSGTDTDTQYF. CDR3 DNA: TGTGCCAGCAGTTACTCGGGCACCGACACAGATACGCAGTATTTT.

The sample holds many counts of this clonotype. The chain has TRBV28 and TRBJ1-6; TRBD1 is a possible D gene (5 bases). Trimming pared 3 bases from V and 7 bases from J, leaving 10 bases between. This CDR3 contains 14 residues. CDR1 is MDHEN, CDR2 SYDVKM, per germline. CDR3 DNA: TGTGCCAGCAGTTTTGGGGGGGAGAATTCACCCCTCCACTTT. Its translation: CASSFGGENSPLHF.

This clonotype was observed at least ten times. The chain is built from TRBV10-3 and TRBJ2-1; D not resolved. The CDR3 sequence is 14 residues long. Trimming took 7 bases from V and 3 from J, leaving 13 bases between them. Germline V gives CDR1 ENHRY, CDR2 SYGVKD. CDR3 amino acids: CAITPDLFYNEQFF. The CDR3 nucleotides are TGTGCCATCACCCCGGACCTTTTCTACAATGAGCAGTTCTTC.

Many counts were recorded for this clonotype. The J gene is TRBJ2-7, the V gene TRBV12-3 or TRBV12-4, with 14 bases aligning to TRBD2. This CDR3 has 15 residues. The V segment lost 5 bases and the J segment 4 bases; nucleotides outside the gene matches: 4. DNA for the CDR3: TGTGCCAGCAGTGTGACTAGCGGGAGGGATTACGAGCAGTACTTC. Amino acids: CASSVTSGRDYEQYF.

This clonotype was recorded many times. V gene TRBV20-1 combines with J gene TRBJ2-1; the D is unclear. Germline V gene data show CDR1 as DFQATT and CDR2 as SNEGSKA (reference sequence). The CDR3 extends over 13 amino acids. V lost 3 bases, J lost 2 bases, and 8 bases lay in between. CDR3 loop: CSASKSTYNEQFF. The DNA of the CDR3 is TGCAGTGCTAGTAAGTCCACCTACAATGAGCAGTTCTTC.

There are many counts of this clonotype. The chain joins TRBV7-9 to TRBJ2-2; 8 bases map to TRBD2. V shed 5 bases, J shed 2 bases, and the junction held 10 bases outside the gene matches. CDR1 and CDR2 (germline): SEHNR, FQNEAQ (reference sequence). CDR3 length equals 17 residues. Here the CDR3 DNA reads TGTGCCAGCAGCAAGTGGCGGGAGGCCACCAACACCGGGGAGCTGTTTTTT. Protein product: CASSKWREATNTGELFF.

The gene calls are TRBV5-1 and TRBJ2-1; D unresolved. Germline loops: CDR1 SGHRS, CDR2 YFSETQ. The length of the CDR3 is 15 residues. The ends were cut back, 0 bases at V and 7 bases at J, with 14 bases in the middle. CDR3 region: CASSLVRMVANEQFF. Written as DNA, the CDR3 is TGCGCCAGCAGCTTGGTCAGAATGGTTGCGAATGAGCAGTTCTTC. Drawing the rest from reference TRBV5-1 and TRBJ2-1, the complete variable domain is KAGVTQTPRYLIKTRGQQVTLSCSPISGHRSVSWYQQTPGQGLQFLFEYFSETQRNKGNFPGRFSGRQFSNSRSEMNVSTLELGDSALYLCASSLVRMVANEQFFGPGTRLTVL.

This clonotype was observed at least ten times. This chain links TRBV7-2 with TRBJ1-1; D is unresolved. Trimming pared 3 bases from V and 1 base from J, leaving 9 bases between. From germline, CDR1 is SGHTA and CDR2 FQGNSA. The CDR3 runs 14 residues. CDR3 coding DNA: TGTGCCAGCAGCTTGAGGTGGGAGAACACTGAAGCTTTCTTT. It encodes CASSLRWENTEAFF.

This clonotype has only a few counts. This chain joins TRBV20-1 and TRBJ2-7, with 10 positions matching TRBD2. CDR1 is DFQATT and CDR2 is SNEGSKA in the germline V gene (reference sequence). Germline trimming cut 2 bases from V and 2 bases from J; bases unmatched to any gene: 6. This CDR3 comprises 15 residues. CDR3 loop: CSARTLAGGPYEQYF. The CDR3 nucleotides read TGCAGTGCTAGAACCTTAGCGGGAGGACCCTACGAGCAGTACTTC.

The CDR3 loop is CASSYLGGEQFF. For the CDR3, the DNA is TGTGCCAGCAGTTACTTAGGCGGGGAGCAGTTCTTC. The chain uses TRBV6-5 and TRBJ2-1; D might be TRBD2 (5 bases). CDR3 length equals 12 residues. Deletions cut 1 base from V and 10 bases from J, with 8 bases between. CDR1 MNHEY and CDR2 SVGAGI come from the germline V gene.

As regards this clonotype: Being one base from a much bigger clone, this may be a read error. The V gene is TRBV2, the J gene TRBJ1-5; 8 positions match TRBD1. This CDR3 is 14 amino acids long. Germline CDR1 reads SNHLY; CDR2 reads FYNNEI. In DNA, the CDR3 is TGTGCCAGCATACAGGACAGGGTAAATCAGCCCCAGAATTTT. Amino acid sequence: CASIQDRVNQPQNF.

V usage is TRBV7-3 and J usage is TRBJ2-7; D may be TRBD1 (6 bases). This CDR3 spans 14 amino acids. Trimming pared 5 bases from V and 2 bases from J, leaving 13 bases between. The germline V gene has CDR1 SGHTA and CDR2 FQGTGA. CDR3 DNA: TGTGCCAGCAGCCCGGACAGCGGACCCTACGAGCAGTACTTC. It yields the protein CASSPDSGPYEQYF.

There are many counts of this clonotype. This chain links TRBV5-1 with TRBJ2-7, with D perhaps TRBD1 (6 bases). CDR3 size: 13 residues. Per the germline V gene, CDR1 is SGHRS and CDR2 is YFSETQ. Trimming cost V 2 bases and J 3 bases, with 9 bases left between them. CDR3 DNA: TGCGCCAGCAGCTTACAGGGTCTCTACGAGCAGTACTTC. It encodes CASSLQGLYEQYF.

This clonotype was counted a few times. This chain joins TRBV5-1 and TRBJ2-7; D is ambiguous. The CDR3 has 16 amino acids. The V gene's germline CDR1 is SGHRS and CDR2 YFSETQ. V lost 0 bases, J lost 3 bases, and 16 bases lay in between. CDR3 amino acids: CASSLAIGNEDYEQYF. DNA of the CDR3: TGCGCCAGCAGCTTGGCCATTGGAAATGAGGACTACGAGCAGTACTTC.

This clonotype was found many times. The chain uses TRBV12-3 or TRBV12-4 and TRBJ2-2; D uncertain. The V end lost 6 bases, the J end lost 5 bases, and 10 bases lay between the germline ends. This CDR3 comprises 13 residues. This CDR3 is CASSLSPTGELFF. The DNA for the CDR3 is TGTGCCAGCAGCCTGTCGCCTACCGGGGAGCTGTTTTTT.

This clonotype was picked up many times. The V gene is TRBV10-3, the J gene TRBJ2-1; D gene unclear. There are 14 residues in the CDR3. CDR1 is ENHRY, CDR2 SYGVKD, per germline. Trimming took off 0 bases at V and 4 bases at J, with 7 bases between the two ends. CDR3 DNA: TGTGCCATCAGTGAGTCAATGGGGTACAATGAGCAGTTCTTC. As protein: CAISESMGYNEQFF.

This clonotype was recorded at least ten times. This chain joins TRBV5-6 and TRBJ2-7, with a tentative D call TRBD1 (5 bases). Trimming pared 1 base from V and 7 bases from J, leaving 12 bases between. The germline V gene encodes CDR1 SGHDT and CDR2 YYEEEE. This CDR3 contains 13 residues. CDR3 DNA sequence: TGTGCCAGCAGCTTGTCTGGGGCTTATGAGCAGTACTTC. It encodes CASSLSGAYEQYF.

This clonotype has a count of ten or more. The J gene is TRBJ2-7, the V gene TRBV14; D unresolved. V was shortened by 0 bases and J by 6 bases, with 6 bases between the two germline ends. In germline, CDR1 is SGHDN, CDR2 FVKESK. The CDR3 runs 12 residues. This CDR3 is CASSQDVSEQYF. The CDR3 DNA follows: TGTGCCAGCAGCCAAGATGTTAGCGAGCAGTACTTC.

The sample holds many counts of this clonotype. This chain joins TRBV20-1 and TRBJ2-7; TRBD2 matches 10 bases. CDR1 and CDR2 (germline): DFQATT, SNEGSKA (reference sequence). Trimming removed 0 bases from V and 4 bases from J; junction bases left unmatched: 3. The CDR3 sequence is 14 residues long. CDR3 amino acids: CSARDWTSGYEQYF. The CDR3 nucleotides are TGCAGTGCTAGAGATTGGACTAGCGGTTACGAGCAGTACTTC.

This clonotype was observed at least ten times. The rearrangement uses TRBV12-3 or TRBV12-4 and TRBJ1-5, with D tentatively TRBD1 (5 bases). The V gene lost 6 bases and the J gene lost 4 bases, with 13 bases spanning the gap. This CDR3 spans 14 amino acids. As DNA, the CDR3 is TGTGCCAGCAGCCCTGGGACGGAGAATCAGCCCCAGCATTTT. It yields the protein CASSPGTENQPQHF.

This clonotype was seen once. Just one base apart from a much larger clone, this may be a read error. V is TRBV7-9 and J is TRBJ2-7; D is possibly TRBD1 (6 bases). CDR3 length: 15 residues. CDR1 SEHNR and CDR2 FQNEAQ come from the germline V gene (reference sequence). CDR3 coding DNA: TGTGCCAACAGCTTAGTAGCTTGGGGGCAGTACGAGCAGTACTTC. This translates into CANSLVAWGQYEQYF.

This clonotype has only a few counts. The CDR3 coding sequence is TGTGCCAGCAGTCCCGAGGATGAGCAGTACTTC. Amino acid sequence: CASSPEDEQYF. The chain carries TRBV28 and TRBJ2-7, with D uncertain. Trimming cost V 5 bases and J 7 bases, with 9 bases left between them. The V gene's germline CDR1 is MDHEN and CDR2 SYDVKM. CDR3 length equals 11 residues.